These 4 T cell receptor beta chains share one sample of origin, sequenced in a study of control samples from healthy donors and cancer patients (dated by TCRdb to 2020 to 2022). The library was built by means of the immunoSEQ multiplex PCR assay. As stored in TCRdb, this immuneACCESS dataset retains in-frame rearrangements with V and J assigned. A fraction of the clones does not appear; measured against another copy, unresolved V genes explain less than half of the discrepancy, and the remainder lacks a known reason. The sample profile shows more than 110,000 clones; around 85% of them were found once. Around 10% of the sample is in the top ten clones. Source material: blood. The receptors derive from a woman younger than 45 in good health.

The chain employs TRBV5-1 and TRBJ2-1, with TRBD2 identical over 12 bases. The CDR3 consists of 16 residues. Per the germline V gene, CDR1 is SGHRS and CDR2 is YFSETQ. J gave up 4 bases and V 4 bases, and 6 bases lay outside the gene matches. This chain's CDR3 is CASSPSGRATYNEQFF. CDR3 nucleotide sequence: TGCGCCAGCAGCCCTAGCGGGAGGGCCACGTACAATGAGCAGTTCTTC.

The rearrangement uses TRBV18 and TRBJ2-3, with 11 bases identical to TRBD1. The germline CDR1 and CDR2 sequences are KGHSH and LQKENI. V lost 6 bases and J lost 4; bases outside the gene matches: 9. There are 16 residues in the CDR3. In nucleotides, the CDR3 is TGTGCCAGCTCCCTCAGCGGGACAGGGGGGCCAGATACGCAGTATTTT. It yields the protein CASSLSGTGGPDTQYF.

The gene calls are TRBV19 and TRBJ2-1; 7 bases line up with TRBD2. The germline V gene encodes CDR1 LNHDA and CDR2 SQIVND (reference sequence). The CDR3 consists of 16 residues. Trimming removed 7 bases from V and 1 base from J; junction bases left unmatched: 10. The chain's CDR3 is CASTLSGGKSYNEQFF. The CDR3 DNA follows: TGTGCCAGTACCTTGTCGGGGGGAAAGTCCTACAATGAGCAGTTCTTC.

The chain carries TRBV5-1 and TRBJ1-1, with 7 nucleotides matching TRBD1. This CDR3 has 17 amino acids. Trimming at V came to 0 bases and at J to 4 bases, leaving 12 bases not matched to a gene. CDR1 is SGHRS, CDR2 YFSETQ, per germline. The CDR3 sequence is CASSLVRQGRGGTEAFF. DNA for the CDR3: TGCGCCAGCAGCTTGGTCCGACAGGGCAGGGGTGGCACTGAAGCTTTCTTT.